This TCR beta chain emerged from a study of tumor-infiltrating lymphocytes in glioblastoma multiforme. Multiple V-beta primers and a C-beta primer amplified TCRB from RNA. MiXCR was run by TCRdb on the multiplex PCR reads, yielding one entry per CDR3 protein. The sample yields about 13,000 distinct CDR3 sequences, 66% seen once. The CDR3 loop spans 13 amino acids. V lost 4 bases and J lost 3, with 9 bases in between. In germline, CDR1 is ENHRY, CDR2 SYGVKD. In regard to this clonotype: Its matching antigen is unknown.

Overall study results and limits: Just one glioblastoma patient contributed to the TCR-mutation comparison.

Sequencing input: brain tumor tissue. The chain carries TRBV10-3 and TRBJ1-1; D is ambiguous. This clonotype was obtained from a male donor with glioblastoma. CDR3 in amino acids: CAISGNRDTEAFF. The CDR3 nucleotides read TGTGCCATCAGTGGGAATCGGGACACTGAAGCTTTCTTT.